The TCR beta chain described here comes from a study of T cell responses to AZD1222 COVID-19 vaccine. Whole-study findings and limits: With two AZD1222 doses given, Spike-specific TCR breadth and depth both rose. Repertoires were obtained solely post-peak T cell response.

This clone has only one observation. Its antigen is unidentified. Profiling relied on immunoSEQ multiplex PCR, and the TCRdb table lists in-frame clones only, not all of them. The sample records about 150,000 clones, more than 70% being singletons. V lost 3 bases and J 5 bases, leaving 13 bases between the germline ends. Germline V gene lookup returns CDR1 MDHEN and CDR2 SYDVKM. CDR3 size: 15 residues. The J gene is TRBJ1-4, the V gene TRBV28; a weak D match, TRBD1 (6 bases). The sample consisted of peripheral blood, taken 28 days after the second AZD1222 dose. This TCR came from an adult who received the AZD1222 COVID-19 vaccine. CDR3 nucleotide sequence: TGTGCCAGCAGTTTCCTACAGGGTGGGAATGAAAAACTGTTTTTT. This encodes CASSFLQGGNEKLFF.